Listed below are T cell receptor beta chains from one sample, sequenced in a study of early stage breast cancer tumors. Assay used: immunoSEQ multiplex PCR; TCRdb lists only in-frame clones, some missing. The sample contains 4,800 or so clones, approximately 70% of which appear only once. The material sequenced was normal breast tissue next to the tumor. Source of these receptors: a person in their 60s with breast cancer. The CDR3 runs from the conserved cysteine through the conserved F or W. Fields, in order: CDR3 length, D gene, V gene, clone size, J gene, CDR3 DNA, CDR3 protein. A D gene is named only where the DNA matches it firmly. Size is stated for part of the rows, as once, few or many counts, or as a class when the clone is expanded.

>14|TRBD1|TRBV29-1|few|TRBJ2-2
TGCAGCGTGACCGGGACAGGGCTTGGCGGGGAGCTGTTTTTT
CSVTGTGLGGELFF
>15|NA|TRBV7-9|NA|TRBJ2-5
TGTGCCAGCAGCCCCGGCGGTAGCGGTCAAGAGACCCAGTACTTC
CASSPGGSGQETQYF
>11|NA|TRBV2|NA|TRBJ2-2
TGTGCCACCCAAGGCACCGGGGAGCTGTTTTTT
CATQGTGELFF
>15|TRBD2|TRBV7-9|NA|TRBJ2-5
TGTGCCAGCAGCGGCGGAACGGGGGGGAGGGAGACCCAGTACTTC
CASSGGTGGRETQYF
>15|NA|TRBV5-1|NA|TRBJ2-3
TGCGCCAGCAGCTTGTTGGGACCGACTACTAATACGCAGTATTTT
CASSLLGPTTNTQYF
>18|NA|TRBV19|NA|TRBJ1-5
TGTGCCAGTAGCCCAAGGGATGGCTCCCTATATAGCAATCAGCCCCAGCATTTT
CASSPRDGSLYSNQPQHF
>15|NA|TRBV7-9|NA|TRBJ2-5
TGTGCCAGCAGCTTAGTTAGCAGGGGGGAAGAGACCCAGTACTTC
CASSLVSRGEETQYF
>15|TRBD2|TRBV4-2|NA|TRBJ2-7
TGTGCCAGCAGCCAAGGGCTAGCGGGAGCCTACGAGCAGTACTTC
CASSQGLAGAYEQYF
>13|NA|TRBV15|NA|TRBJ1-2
TGTGCCACCAGCAGAGGGGCTGAACAGAGTTACACCTTC
CATSRGAEQSYTF
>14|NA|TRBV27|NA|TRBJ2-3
TGTGCCAGCAGTTTTCCCAGCGCTGGGGATACGCAGTATTTT
CASSFPSAGDTQYF
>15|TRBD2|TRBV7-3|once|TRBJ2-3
TGTGCCAGCAGCTTAACAGCGGGGGGGTTGGATACGCAGTATTTT
CASSLTAGGLDTQYF
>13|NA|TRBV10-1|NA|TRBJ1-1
TGCGCCAGCAGGGACGGGGTAAACACTGAAGCTTTCTTT
CASRDGVNTEAFF
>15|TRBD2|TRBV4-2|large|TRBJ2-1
TGTGCCAGCAGCCAGAGCGGGGGGTCCTACAATGAGCAGTTCTTC
CASSQSGGSYNEQFF
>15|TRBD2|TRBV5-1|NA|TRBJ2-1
TGCGCCAGCAGCTTATTTAGCGGGGGAGGGAATGAGCAGTTCTTC
CASSLFSGGGNEQFF
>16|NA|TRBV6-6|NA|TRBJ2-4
TGTGCCAGCACTCCAATTGGGGGTTTTACGGGGAACATTCAGTACTTC
CASTPIGGFTGNIQYF
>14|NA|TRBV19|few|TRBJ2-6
TGTGCCAGTATCCGAACCTCTGGGGCCAACGTCCTGACTTTC
CASIRTSGANVLTF
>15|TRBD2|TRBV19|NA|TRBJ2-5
TGTGCCAGTAGGAGGAGCGGGGGGGACCAAGAGACCCAGTACTTC
CASRRSGGDQETQYF
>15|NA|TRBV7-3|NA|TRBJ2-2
TGTGCCAGCAGCTTAAGGGGGGACAGAACCGGGGAGCTGTTTTTT
CASSLRGDRTGELFF
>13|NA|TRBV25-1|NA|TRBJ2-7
TGTGCCAGCAGCGGGGTATCGCTTTACGAGCAGTACTTC
CASSGVSLYEQYF
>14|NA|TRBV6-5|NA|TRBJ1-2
TGTGCCAGCGGAAAAGGACAGAGAAACTATGGCTACACCTTC
CASGKGQRNYGYTF
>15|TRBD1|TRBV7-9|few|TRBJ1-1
TGTGCCAGCAGCTTAGACGGACAGGGCGGGACTGAAGCTTTCTTT
CASSLDGQGGTEAFF
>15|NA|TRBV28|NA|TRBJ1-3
TGTGCCAGCACCCCCGGGGGATACTCTGGAAACACCATATATTTT
CASTPGGYSGNTIYF
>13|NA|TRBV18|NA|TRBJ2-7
TGTGCCAGCTCACCACGGCGGCAGGCCGAGCAGTACTTC
CASSPRRQAEQYF
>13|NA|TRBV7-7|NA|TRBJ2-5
TGTGCTAGCAGCCCTAGGGGTGCACGGACCCAGTACTTC
CASSPRGARTQYF
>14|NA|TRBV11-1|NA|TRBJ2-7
TGTGCCAGCTCTAGGGATCTTCAATACTACGAGCAGTACTTC
CASSRDLQYYEQYF
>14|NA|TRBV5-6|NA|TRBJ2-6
TGTGCCAGCAGCTTTAGTTCCGGGGCCAACGTCCTGACTTTC
CASSFSSGANVLTF
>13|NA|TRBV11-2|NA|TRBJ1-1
TGTGCCAGCAGCTTAAATCCTTTCACTGAAGCTTTCTTT
CASSLNPFTEAFF
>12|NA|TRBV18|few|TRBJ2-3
TGTGCCAGCTCACAGGGAGGCGGGGCGCAGTATTTT
CASSQGGGAQYF
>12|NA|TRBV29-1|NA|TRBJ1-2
TGCAGCGTTGAAGAACTCGGTCGCGGCTACACCTTC
CSVEELGRGYTF
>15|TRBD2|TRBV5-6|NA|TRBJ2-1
TGTGCCAGCAGCTTACTAGCGGCGTCCTACAATGAGCAGTTCTTC
CASSLLAASYNEQFF
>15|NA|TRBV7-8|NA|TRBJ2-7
TGTGCCAGCAACAATAGGGGGGACCGGTCCTACGAGCAGTACTTC
CASNNRGDRSYEQYF
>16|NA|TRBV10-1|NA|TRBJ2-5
TGCGCCAGCAGTGAGTCGGCTAGCGACCCTCAAGAGACCCAGTACTTC
CASSESASDPQETQYF
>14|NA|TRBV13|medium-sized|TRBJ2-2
TGTGCCAGCAGGGCCAGGGGGGACACCGGGGAGCTGTTTTTT
CASRARGDTGELFF
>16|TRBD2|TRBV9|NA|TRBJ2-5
TGTGCCAGCAGCATCTATAGCGGGGGGGCCGCAGAGACCCAGTACTTC
CASSIYSGGAAETQYF
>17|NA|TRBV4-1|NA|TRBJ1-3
TGCGCCAGCAGCCAGACTATTGGGGGGGCGTTAGGAAACACCATATATTTT
CASSQTIGGALGNTIYF
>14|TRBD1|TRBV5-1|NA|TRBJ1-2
TGCGCCAGCAGCAATGAACAGGGGAGCTATGGCTACACCTTC
CASSNEQGSYGYTF
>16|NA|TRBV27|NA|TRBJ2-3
TGTGCCAGCAGTTTAATGGGGGGGCGTGTAACAGATACGCAGTATTTT
CASSLMGGRVTDTQYF
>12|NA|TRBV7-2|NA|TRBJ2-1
TGTGCCAGCAGCTTAGTAGTAAGTGAGCAGTTCTTC
CASSLVVSEQFF
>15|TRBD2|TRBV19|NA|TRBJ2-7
TGTGCCAGTAGTCCCCGAGGACTAGGCTCCTACGAGCAGTACTTC
CASSPRGLGSYEQYF
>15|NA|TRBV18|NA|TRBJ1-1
TGTGCCAGCTCACCCGCGGCAGGTTTGAACACTGAAGCTTTCTTT
CASSPAAGLNTEAFF
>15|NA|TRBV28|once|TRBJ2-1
TGTGCCAGCAGTTCCCTTCGGGGTTACTACAATGAGCAGTTCTTC
CASSSLRGYYNEQFF
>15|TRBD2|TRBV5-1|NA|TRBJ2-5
TGCGCCAGCATCTGGGGGGAGGGCCCCCAAGAGACCCAGTACTTC
CASIWGEGPQETQYF
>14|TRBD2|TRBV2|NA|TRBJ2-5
TGTGCCACGACTAGCGGGTTTAACCAAGAGACCCAGTACTTC
CATTSGFNQETQYF
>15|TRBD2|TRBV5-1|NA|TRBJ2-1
TGCGCCAGCAGCCCTGGACTAGCGGGAGAAGGTGAGCAGTTCTTC
CASSPGLAGEGEQFF
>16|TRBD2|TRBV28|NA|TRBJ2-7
TGTGCCAGCAGTTACCATGTTCTAGCGGGGTCCTACGAGCAGTACTTC
CASSYHVLAGSYEQYF
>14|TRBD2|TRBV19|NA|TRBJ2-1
TGTGCCAGTAGTATCGGTAGCGGGAGCAATGAGCAGTTCTTC
CASSIGSGSNEQFF
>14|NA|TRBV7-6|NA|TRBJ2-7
TGTGCCAGCAGCCCCCAGTGGGCTGGCCACGAGCAGTACTTC
CASSPQWAGHEQYF
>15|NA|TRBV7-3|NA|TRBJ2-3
TGTGCCAGCAGCTCGACCGGGGGAAGCACAGATACGCAGTATTTT
CASSSTGGSTDTQYF
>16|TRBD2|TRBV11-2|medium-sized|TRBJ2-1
TGTGCCAGCAGCCCAGCGACTAGCGGGATTCACAATGAGCAGTTCTTC
CASSPATSGIHNEQFF
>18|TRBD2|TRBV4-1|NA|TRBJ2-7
TGCGCCAGCAGCCAAAAGGTTGGGGAACTAGCGGGAGCAAGGGAGCAGTACTTC
CASSQKVGELAGAREQYF